The next 21 T cell receptor beta chains were all read from a single sample in a study of monozygotic twins with inflammatory bowel disease. TCRdb re-called the 5' RACE reads; one entry per CDR3 protein, DNA not given. This sample contains about 440,000 distinct CDR3 sequences. Sample: blood. These receptors were obtained from a human donor with ulcerative colitis or Crohn's disease, or a healthy co-twin of an affected twin (not recorded which).

The chain is built from TRBV10-3 and TRBJ2-7; TCRdb's assignment of TRBD1 cannot be checked, as there is no DNA. The CDR3 is made up of 13 amino acids. Germline CDR1 reads ENHRY; CDR2 reads SYGVKD. The CDR3 here is CATRTGGNYEQYF.

This chain uses TRBV5-5 with TRBJ2-5; the TCRdb D gene call, TRBD1, has no DNA to confirm it. This CDR3 comprises 14 residues. The germline V gene encodes CDR1 SGHKS and CDR2 YYEKEE (reference sequence). This chain's CDR3 is CASSLGQLRETQYF.

The chain links TRBV29-1 to TRBJ2-1; TCRdb names TRBD2, which stays unverified in the absence of DNA. This CDR3 is built from 13 residues. The germline V gene has CDR1 SQVTM and CDR2 ANQGSEA. CDR3: CSASGLAPNEQFF.

The chain recombines TRBV4-2 with TRBJ2-7; the TCRdb call, TRBD1, lacks DNA for checking. The germline CDR1 and CDR2 sequences are LGHNA and YNFKEQ. CDR3 size: 15 residues. The CDR3 loop reads CASSQVTGTAGGQYF.

This chain joins TRBV7-2 and TRBJ2-5; without DNA, the TCRdb call of TRBD2 cannot be checked. The V gene's germline CDR1 is SGHTA and CDR2 FQGNSA. The CDR3 is 14 amino acids. The CDR3 sequence: CSSQRGGRTETQYF. The full variable domain, with the rest looked up from reference TRBV7-2 and TRBJ2-5, is GAGVSQSPSNKVTEKGKDVELRCDPISGHTALYWYRQSLGQGLEFLIYFQGNSAPDKSGLPSDRFSAERTGGSVSTLTIQRTQQEDSAVYLCSSQRGGRTETQYFGPGTRLLVL.

The rearrangement uses TRBV28 and TRBJ2-7. The CDR3 covers 14 residues. The germline gives CDR1 MDHEN, CDR2 SYDVKM. The CDR3 sequence: CASSLLGPLYEQYF.

CDR3 sequence reads: CASSLSGTGARSPLHF. The chain employs TRBV6-1 and TRBJ1-6; checking the TCRdb D call of TRBD1 is not possible without DNA. The germline V gene encodes CDR1 MNHNS and CDR2 SASEGT. The CDR3 totals 16 residues.

The CDR3 sequence is CASSILAADTQYF. The V and J genes are TRBV19 and TRBJ2-3. The CDR3 loop spans 13 amino acids. Germline CDR1 and CDR2: LNHDA and SQIVND (reference sequence).

The rearrangement joins TRBV5-1 to TRBJ2-1; TCRdb lists TRBD2, though no DNA is available to test this call. Germline-derived CDR1 and CDR2 are SGHRS and YFSETQ. This CDR3 has 18 residues. CDR3 region: CASSFGTSGSSSYNEQFF.

The gene calls are TRBV20-1 and TRBJ2-7; the D call from TCRdb, TRBD1, cannot be confirmed without DNA. CDR1 is DFQATT, CDR2 SNEGSKA, per germline (reference sequence). The CDR3 is made up of 14 amino acids. Here the CDR3 reads CSARDWSGDYEQYF.

The J gene is TRBJ2-7, the V gene TRBV28; absent DNA, TCRdb's TRBD2 call cannot be checked. This CDR3 region has 15 residues. CDR1 MDHEN and CDR2 SYDVKM come from the germline V gene. The CDR3 reads CASSLSPGTSSEQYF.

V gene TRBV12-3 or TRBV12-4 combines with J gene TRBJ2-7; lacking DNA, the TRBD2 call made by TCRdb goes unchecked. The CDR3 has 14 residues. Here the CDR3 reads CASSFTGPNAEQYF.

The rearrangement uses TRBV11-2 and TRBJ1-1; the TCRdb call, TRBD1, lacks DNA for checking. The CDR3 contains 14 residues. Germline CDR1 reads SGHAT; CDR2 reads FQNNGV. CDR3 region: CASSYTGLGTEAFF.

This chain connects TRBV5-1 to TRBJ1-1; TCRdb reports TRBD1, a call that lacks DNA to check it against. Germline V gives CDR1 SGHRS, CDR2 YFSETQ. There are 15 residues in the CDR3. CDR3: CASRGDGFMNTEAFF.

This chain uses TRBV6-6 with TRBJ2-1; without DNA, the TCRdb call of TRBD1 cannot be checked. This CDR3 spans 14 amino acids. Germline V gene sequence: CDR1 MNHNY, CDR2 SVGAGI (reference sequence). The CDR3 spells CASIRGPTNNEQFF.

The J gene is TRBJ2-7, the V gene TRBV5-5; TCRdb names TRBD2, which stays unverified in the absence of DNA. CDR3 size: 15 residues. Germline V gives CDR1 SGHKS, CDR2 YYEKEE (reference sequence). CDR3 loop: CASSLASGSTSEQYF.

The chain carries TRBV27 and TRBJ2-7; lacking DNA, the TRBD2 call made by TCRdb goes unchecked. CDR3 size: 13 residues. The germline V gene has CDR1 MNHEY and CDR2 SMNVEV (reference sequence). The CDR3 here is CASSFTGDYEQYF.

The V and J genes are TRBV20-1 and TRBJ2-3. Germline V gene lookup returns CDR1 DFQATT and CDR2 SNEGSKA (reference sequence). The CDR3 runs to 13 residues. The CDR3 protein is CSARDSRTDTQYF.

The chain combines TRBV6-5 with TRBJ1-5; TCRdb proposes TRBD1, but this gene call is untestable without DNA. The length of the CDR3 is 15 residues. Germline V gene lookup returns CDR1 MNHEY and CDR2 SVGAGI. CDR3 in amino acids: CASSSEGAPYQPQHF.

J is TRBJ1-5 and V is TRBV27; TCRdb returns TRBD1, unconfirmable since there is no DNA. This CDR3 has 16 amino acids. Germline CDR1 reads MNHEY; CDR2 reads SMNVEV (reference sequence). CDR3 region: CASSPLQDLVGQPQHF.

This chain joins TRBV6-5 and TRBJ2-3; checking the TCRdb D call of TRBD1 is not possible without DNA. The CDR3 contains 13 residues. In germline, CDR1 is MNHEY, CDR2 SVGAGI. Here the CDR3 reads CASRERGPDTQYF.